Each of the 12 T cell receptor beta chains below was sequenced from the same sample in a study of blood T cell repertoires in COVID-19. Clones were sequenced by immunoSEQ multiplex PCR, and TCRdb holds only the in-frame ones, with some missing. The repertoire includes about 250,000 clones, approximately 90% of them detected once, and more than 1.5% sits in the top ten. Sequencing was done on a sample of PBMCs or T cells enriched from blood (not recorded which). These receptors all come from a man aged 35-49 years who had recovered from COVID-19.

The V and J genes are TRBV6-5 and TRBJ2-3, with a tentative D call TRBD1 (6 bases). V lost 6 bases, J lost 4 bases, and 11 bases lay in between. The CDR3 has 13 residues. Germline CDR1 MNHEY, CDR2 SVGAGI. DNA for the CDR3: TGTGCCAGCAGCTCCCAGGGGCCAGATACGCAGTATTTT. It encodes CASSSQGPDTQYF.

The chain carries TRBV18 and TRBJ2-7, with 7 bases that match TRBD1. The trim removed 0 bases at V and 4 bases at J, leaving 6 bases unmatched. The germline CDR1 and CDR2 sequences are KGHSH and LQKENI. CDR3 length: 15 amino acids. CDR3 amino acids: CASSPPSDRVYEQYF. CDR3 in DNA: TGTGCCAGCTCACCACCGAGCGACAGGGTTTACGAGCAGTACTTC.

A note on this clone: Its ends do not fully match the called genes, so a read error is possible. V gene TRBV30 combines with J gene TRBJ1-1; tentatively, D is TRBD1 (6 bases). This CDR3 has 15 amino acids. Germline V CDR1 and CDR2: GTSNPN, SVGIG (reference sequence). The CDR3 region is CARRTSGQIGFEAFF. The CDR3 DNA reads TGTGCCCGGAGGACTTCTGGACAGATCGGGTTTGAAGCTTTCTTT.

The J gene is TRBJ1-5, the V gene TRBV30; 8 nucleotides agree with TRBD1. The length of the CDR3 is 15 residues. CDR1 is GTSNPN and CDR2 is SVGIG in the germline V gene (reference sequence). J was trimmed by 7 bases and V by 2 bases; bases with no gene match: 10. The CDR3 here is CAWSTAGGSGQPQHF. The DNA for the CDR3 is TGTGCCTGGAGTACGGCAGGGGGCTCGGGGCAGCCCCAGCATTTT.

The rearrangement joins TRBV6-6 to TRBJ2-1; 9 bases align to TRBD2. The CDR3 is 14 amino acids. V lost 2 bases, J lost 5 bases, and 1 base stayed unmatched. Germline CDR1 MNHNY, CDR2 SVGAGI (reference sequence). CDR3 protein: CASSYGLANNEQFF. The CDR3, as DNA: TGTGCCAGCAGTTACGGACTAGCGAACAATGAGCAGTTCTTC.

This clone was picked up a small number of times. The rearrangement links TRBV5-1 to TRBJ1-2; D ambiguous. This CDR3 region has 13 residues. V was shortened by 0 bases and J by 4 bases, with 7 bases between the two germline ends. Germline values: CDR1 SGHRS, CDR2 YFSETQ. The CDR3 spells CASSLDDSYGYTF. CDR3 coding DNA: TGCGCCAGCAGCTTGGATGATAGCTATGGCTACACCTTC. The variable domain in full, with the rest retrieved from reference TRBV5-1 and TRBJ1-2, is KAGVTQTPRYLIKTRGQQVTLSCSPISGHRSVSWYQQTPGQGLQFLFEYFSETQRNKGNFPGRFSGRQFSNSRSEMNVSTLELGDSALYLCASSLDDSYGYTFGSGTRLTVV.

This sequence joins TRBV28 and TRBJ1-5; D uncertain. Trimming pared 5 bases from V and 6 bases from J, leaving 8 bases between. The germline CDR1 and CDR2 sequences are MDHEN and SYDVKM. The CDR3 runs to 12 residues. This CDR3 is CASSVASQPQHF. The CDR3 DNA is TGTGCCAGCAGTGTAGCTAGTCAGCCCCAGCATTTT.

The V call is TRBV28, the J call TRBJ2-3, with D possibly being TRBD1 (6 bases). Trimming removed 5 bases from V and 1 base from J, with 10 bases in between. The CDR3 is made up of 14 amino acids. Germline CDR1 MDHEN, CDR2 SYDVKM. CDR3 coding DNA: TGTGCCAGCAGTCCACAGGGTCGCACAGATACGCAGTATTTT. This gives the protein CASSPQGRTDTQYF. The full variable domain, rest sourced from reference TRBV28 and TRBJ2-3, is DVKVTQSSRYLVKRTGEKVFLECVQDMDHENMFWYRQDPGLGLRLIYFSYDVKMKEKGDIPEGYSVSREKKERFSLILESASTNQTSMYLCASSPQGRTDTQYFGPGTRLTVL.

The genes are TRBV7-3 and TRBJ1-1, with TRBD1 matching over 7 bases. Unmatched junction bases numbered 15, after V lost 5 bases and J lost 0 bases. This CDR3 region has 18 residues. Germline V CDR1 and CDR2: SGHTA, FQGTGA. The CDR3 coding sequence is TGTGCCAGCAGCCAATCGATGACAGGGCTGGGGGTGAACACTGAAGCTTTCTTT. Encoded protein: CASSQSMTGLGVNTEAFF.

The chain combines TRBV10-3 with TRBJ1-5; tentative D call: TRBD1 (5 bases). Trimming cost V 8 bases and J 7 bases, with 12 bases left between them. The length of the CDR3 is 12 residues. CDR1 ENHRY and CDR2 SYGVKD come from the germline V gene. The CDR3 bases are TGTGCCATCGGCAGGGAGGGACAGCCCCAGCATTTT. The encoded protein is CAIGREGQPQHF.

The chain recombines TRBV5-1 with TRBJ2-3, with 9 nucleotides matching TRBD2. Germline values: CDR1 SGHRS, CDR2 YFSETQ. The CDR3 has 15 amino acids. The V segment lost 1 base and the J segment 4 bases; nucleotides outside the gene matches: 4. The CDR3 region is CASSLSAGGPDTQYF. CDR3 coding DNA: TGCGCCAGCAGCTTGTCGGCGGGAGGGCCAGATACGCAGTATTTT.

This chain connects TRBV2 to TRBJ1-1; no definite D call. V was clipped by 2 bases and J by 0 bases, with 4 bases between them. The CDR3 is made up of 13 amino acids. CDR1 is SNHLY, CDR2 FYNNEI, per germline. CDR3 sequence: CASSELLNTEAFF. CDR3 in DNA: TGTGCCAGCAGTGAACTTTTGAACACTGAAGCTTTCTTT.